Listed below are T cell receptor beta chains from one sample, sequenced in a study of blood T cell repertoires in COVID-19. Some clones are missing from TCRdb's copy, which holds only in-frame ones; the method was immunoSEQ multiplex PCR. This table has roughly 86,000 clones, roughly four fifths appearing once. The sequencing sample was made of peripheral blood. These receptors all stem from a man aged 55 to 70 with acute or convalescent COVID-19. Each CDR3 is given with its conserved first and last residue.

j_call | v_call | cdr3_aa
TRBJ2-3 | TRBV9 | CASSEGVRSTDTQYF
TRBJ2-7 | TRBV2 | CASSGETGGYEQYF
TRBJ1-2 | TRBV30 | CACGQDYGYTF
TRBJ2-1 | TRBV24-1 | CATSDFGSTGYNEQFF
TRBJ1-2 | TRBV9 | CASSLPVRAVGGGYTF
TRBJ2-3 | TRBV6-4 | CASTQSLAGCTDTQYF
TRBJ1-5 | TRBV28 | CASSFRAGGFQPQHF
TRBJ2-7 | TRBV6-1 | CASSELEQGFYEQYF
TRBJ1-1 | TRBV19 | CASRGRDRGAEAFF
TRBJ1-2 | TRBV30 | CAWSRTGNGYTF
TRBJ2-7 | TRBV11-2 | CASSLAGQGTYEQYF
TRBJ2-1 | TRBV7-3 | CASSSDRDVTYNEQFF
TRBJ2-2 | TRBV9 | CASSPTGTGVTGELFF
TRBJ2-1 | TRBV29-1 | CSVDIGSGGLDEQFF
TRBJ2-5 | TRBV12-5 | CASGLGSTGGFETQYF
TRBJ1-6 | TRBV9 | CASSEDPQGVHSPLHF
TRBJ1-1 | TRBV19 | CASISREGNTEAFF
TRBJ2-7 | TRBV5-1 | CASSLNRELYEQYF
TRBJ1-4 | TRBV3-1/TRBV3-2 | CASSQDHGQGFSTNEKLFF
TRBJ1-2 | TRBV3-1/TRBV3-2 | CASSQDPGGAAYGYTF
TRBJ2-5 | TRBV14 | CASSNTGYLETQYF
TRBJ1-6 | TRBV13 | CASSSGTEDIVDSPLHF
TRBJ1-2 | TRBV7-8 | CASSQRTGGGYTF
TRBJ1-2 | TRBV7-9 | CASSSGLDRVYSYTF
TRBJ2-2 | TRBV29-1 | CSVVILRTSGGMNTGELFF
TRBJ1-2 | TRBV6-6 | CASHRTGDQYGYTF
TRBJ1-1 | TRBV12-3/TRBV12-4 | CASSRTGGTEAFF
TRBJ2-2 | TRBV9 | CASSPRTVNPGELFF